The source of this T cell receptor beta chain is a study of response to subunit inactivated influenza vaccine. Study results and caveats: The authors suggested that every seasonal influenza vaccination recruits few new T cells.

The V and J ends lost 3 bases and 9 bases respectively, with 11 bases between them. Germline CDR1 and CDR2: SGHRS and YFSETQ. The CDR3 is 12 residues long. Concerning this clonotype itself: Its target is unknown.

TCRdb ran MiXCR on the RT-PCR reads and lists one entry per CDR3 protein. The table records 700,000 to 900,000 distinct CDR3 sequences, less than 25% of them present only once. The receptor comes from a man aged 45-65 years who received an inactivated influenza vaccine. The sample consisted of PBMCs from blood, taken roughly 5 days after vaccination. The genes are TRBV5-1 and TRBJ2-3; D uncertain. CDR3 sequence: CASSSTIGTQYF. CDR3 in DNA: TGCGCCAGCAGCTCGACCATTGGCACGCAGTATTTT.